These 26 T cell receptor beta chains originate from one sample sequenced in a study of cytomegalovirus exposure and HLA in healthy donors. The PCR used 60 Vbeta and 13 Jbeta primers. Assay: immunoSEQ multiplex PCR; the TCRdb copy retains only in-frame clones and omits some. There are about 82,000 clones in the sample; 55% to 70% occur only once, and approximately 16% lies in the top ten. Sequenced material: PBMCs. These receptors all stem from a middle-aged woman in good health and CMV-seropositive.

This clone was detected only a few times. The chain is built from TRBV4-1 and TRBJ2-3; possibly TRBD1 for D (6 bases). CDR1 is MGHRA, CDR2 YSYEKL, per germline. Deletions cut 1 base from V and 0 bases from J, with 8 bases between. CDR3 length: 15 amino acids. The CDR3 DNA sequence: TGCGCCAGCAGCCAAGCAGGGGTTAGCACAGATACGCAGTATTTT. Translated: CASSQAGVSTDTQYF.

This clone was seen only once. This chain uses TRBV5-6 with TRBJ1-1; 7 bases line up with TRBD1. Germline-derived CDR1 and CDR2 are SGHDT and YYEEEE. This CDR3 is 13 amino acids long. V shed 2 bases, J shed 8 bases, and the junction held 6 bases outside the gene matches. DNA for the CDR3: TGTGCCAGCAGCTTTCAGACAGGGAAAGAAGCTTTCTTT. It codes for CASSFQTGKEAFF.

This chain links TRBV5-8 with TRBJ2-1; 14 nucleotides align to TRBD2. The germline V gene has CDR1 SGHTS and CDR2 YDEGEE. V lost 5 bases to trimming and J lost 9 bases; unmatched junction nucleotides: 7. The CDR3 has 15 amino acids. CDR3 region: CASRRLAGGPGEQFF. The CDR3 DNA is TGTGCCAGCAGGAGACTAGCGGGAGGGCCCGGTGAGCAGTTCTTC.

J is TRBJ2-2 and V is TRBV4-1, with 10 bases matching TRBD2. This CDR3 spans 18 amino acids. CDR1 is MGHRA, CDR2 YSYEKL, per germline. V was pared by 0 bases and J by 5 bases, with 9 bases of the junction left unmatched. The CDR3 nucleotides read TGCGCCAGCAGCCAAGATCCGCCTAGCGGGAGTAGGACCGGGGAGCTGTTTTTT. It translates to CASSQDPPSGSRTGELFF.

The genes are TRBV7-6 and TRBJ2-6; TRBD2 matches 8 bases. V lost 6 bases, J lost 1 base, and 8 bases stayed unmatched. The CDR3 consists of 17 residues. Germline assignment: CDR1 SGHVS and CDR2 FNYEAQ. The CDR3 coding sequence is TGTGCCAGCAGTCCAGCTAGCGGGCCGTCTGGGGCCAACGTCCTGACTTTC. As protein: CASSPASGPSGANVLTF.

This chain joins TRBV27 and TRBJ2-4, with 11 bases aligning to TRBD1. This CDR3 is 15 amino acids long. Germline CDR1 MNHEY, CDR2 SMNVEV (reference sequence). Trimming at V came to 3 bases and at J to 7 bases, leaving 5 bases not matched to a gene. CDR3 coding DNA: TGTGCCAGCAGTTTCTCGGACAGGGGGCGCAACATTCAGTACTTC. Translation: CASSFSDRGRNIQYF.

This sequence joins TRBV10-3 and TRBJ2-3; 7 nucleotides match TRBD2. CDR1 and CDR2 from the germline V gene are ENHRY and SYGVKD. Unmatched junction bases numbered 2, after V lost 5 bases and J lost 3 bases. The CDR3 totals 13 residues. Written as DNA, the CDR3 is TGTGCCATCAGTCTTAGCGGGACAGATACGCAGTATTTT. Translated, it gives CAISLSGTDTQYF.

J is TRBJ1-4 and V is TRBV7-9; 7 nucleotides align to TRBD1. There are 14 residues in the CDR3. CDR1 is SEHNR, CDR2 FQNEAQ, per germline (reference sequence). Trimming at V came to 5 bases and at J to 8 bases, leaving 8 bases not matched to a gene. The CDR3 reads CASSPRQGGEKLFF. In DNA, the CDR3 is TGTGCCAGCAGCCCTCGACAGGGTGGGGAAAAACTGTTTTTT.

The CDR3 sequence: CASSPADLNYEQYF. The CDR3 DNA follows: TGTGCCAGCAGCCCCGCAGATTTAAACTACGAGCAGTACTTC. The chain is built from TRBV7-2 and TRBJ2-7, with unresolved D. The ends were cut back, 5 bases at V and 3 bases at J, with 14 bases in the middle. Germline assignment: CDR1 SGHTA and CDR2 FQGNSA. The CDR3 sequence is 14 residues long.

This chain joins TRBV30 and TRBJ1-5; a possible D gene is TRBD1 (6 bases). There are 13 residues in the CDR3. CDR1 GTSNPN and CDR2 SVGIG come from the germline V gene (reference sequence). Trimming pared 1 base from V and 4 bases from J, leaving 8 bases between. The DNA for the CDR3 is TGTGCCTGGAGTGCCAGGGGTAATCAGCCCCAGCATTTT. This codes for CAWSARGNQPQHF. Using reference TRBV30 and TRBJ1-5 for the parts outside the CDR3, the full variable domain is SQTIHQWPATLVQPVGSPLSLECTVEGTSNPNLYWYRQAAGRGLQLLFYSVGIGQISSEVPQNLSASRPQDRQFILSSKKLLLSDSGFYLCAWSARGNQPQHFGDGTRLSIL.

The V call is TRBV5-8, the J call TRBJ2-2; 9 nucleotides match TRBD1. The CDR3 sequence is 16 residues long. Germline loops: CDR1 SGHTS, CDR2 YDEGEE. With V trimmed by 2 bases and J by 6 bases, 8 bases remained unmatched. DNA for the CDR3: TGTGCCAGCAGCTTAGGTACAGGGGGCTTCTCCGGGGAGCTGTTTTTT. This encodes CASSLGTGGFSGELFF.

The V call is TRBV7-9, the J call TRBJ2-1; 11 bases match TRBD2. The CDR3 covers 15 residues. Germline V CDR1 and CDR2: SEHNR, FQNEAQ (reference sequence). V lost 6 bases to trimming and J lost 3 bases; unmatched junction nucleotides: 4. CDR3: CASSPGTSGYNEQFF. In DNA, the CDR3 is TGTGCCAGCAGTCCCGGGACTAGCGGCTACAATGAGCAGTTCTTC.

This clone has more than one count but fewer than ten. The chain recombines TRBV30 with TRBJ2-5, with D tentatively TRBD2 (6 bases). Germline V gives CDR1 GTSNPN, CDR2 SVGIG (reference sequence). The CDR3 is 13 residues long. Between the trimmed V and J ends, which lost 4 bases and 3 bases, there was a span of 12 bases. Written as DNA, the CDR3 is TGTGCCTGGACCGTCCGGGAGAAAGAGACCCAGTACTTC. Translated, it gives CAWTVREKETQYF.

The genes are TRBV9 and TRBJ1-2; D unclear. The CDR3 runs 15 residues. Looked up from germline, CDR1 is SGDLS and CDR2 is YYNGEE. The V gene lost 0 bases and the J gene lost 0 bases, with 9 bases spanning the gap. In DNA, the CDR3 is TGTGCCAGCAGCGTAGGACACTTAGCTAACTATGGCTACACCTTC. It encodes CASSVGHLANYGYTF.

The rearrangement uses TRBV10-3 and TRBJ1-5; a possible D gene is TRBD1 (5 bases). Germline V gives CDR1 ENHRY, CDR2 SYGVKD. The CDR3 spans 13 residues. V dropped 6 bases and J dropped 3 bases, with 9 bases sitting between them. CDR3 nucleotides: TGTGCCATCAGGGGGGACTACAATCAGCCCCAGCATTTT. It yields the protein CAIRGDYNQPQHF.

This clone came up a few times. V is TRBV27 and J is TRBJ1-1; D possibly corresponds to TRBD1 (6 bases). The CDR3 has 19 residues. Germline assignment: CDR1 MNHEY and CDR2 SMNVEV (reference sequence). The V end lost 5 bases, the J end lost 4 bases, and 29 bases lay between the germline ends. The CDR3 protein is CASSRLNPRGYEGSTEAFF. CDR3 nucleotide sequence: TGTGCCAGCAGTAGATTAAACCCCAGGGGCTACGAGGGGAGCACTGAAGCTTTCTTT.

The chain is built from TRBV7-8 and TRBJ1-1; 7 bases align to TRBD1. V lost 5 bases to trimming and J lost 4 bases; unmatched junction nucleotides: 4. Germline-derived CDR1 and CDR2 are SGHVS and FQNEAQ. The CDR3 length is 13 residues. The CDR3 region has the DNA TGTGCCAGCAGCACGACAGGGCCCACTGAAGCTTTCTTT. This translates into CASSTTGPTEAFF.

This clone was detected a few times. The same CDR3 also results from other DNA sequences found in this sample. The V call is TRBV2, the J call TRBJ1-1; no clear D. CDR3 length equals 13 residues. V lost 5 bases, J lost 3 bases, and 10 bases lay in between. Per germline, CDR1 SNHLY and CDR2 FYNNEI. The chain's CDR3 is CASSRPGDTEAFF. CDR3 nucleotide sequence: TGTGCCAGCAGTCGTCCCGGGGACACTGAAGCTTTCTTT.

This clone was observed a single time. The chain combines TRBV19 with TRBJ1-1, with 10 nucleotides matching TRBD1. The CDR3 runs 18 residues. Germline CDR1 reads LNHDA; CDR2 reads SQIVND (reference sequence). V shed 6 bases and J 3 bases; nucleotides not matched to a gene: 16. The CDR3 is CASSDRGQGVSGDTEAFF. In DNA, the CDR3 is TGTGCCAGTAGCGACCGAGGACAGGGGGTGAGTGGCGACACTGAAGCTTTCTTT.

This clone was found a few times. The conserved closing phenylalanine or tryptophan is absent in this CDR3, likely reflecting a read error. It is unclear where the CDR3 begins or ends on the DNA, so no DNA is shown, and the CDR3 is as TCRdb lists it. J is TRBJ1-2 and V is TRBV27; TRBD1 is the table's D call and was not checked against the DNA. Germline V gene data show CDR1 as MNHEY and CDR2 as SMNVEV (reference sequence). The CDR3 has 12 amino acids, counting both end residues. The CDR3 spells CASSAPGQEVTL.

The chain couples TRBV28 to TRBJ1-1; tentative D call: TRBD1 (5 bases). The CDR3 length is 13 residues. V was shortened by 8 bases and J by 4 bases, with 14 bases between the two germline ends. The germline CDR1 and CDR2 sequences are MDHEN and SYDVKM. The CDR3 loop is CASGTPGGTEAFF. The CDR3 region has the DNA TGTGCCAGCGGGACCCCGGGGGGCACTGAAGCTTTCTTT.

The rearrangement uses TRBV5-5 and TRBJ1-4, with D maybe TRBD1 (6 bases). Trimming pared 3 bases from V and 1 base from J, leaving 10 bases between. The CDR3 contains 15 residues. CDR1 and CDR2 from the germline V gene are SGHKS and YYEKEE (reference sequence). CDR3 bases: TGTGCCAGCAGCTGGGGGGGCGGAACTAATGAAAAACTGTTTTTT. This translates into CASSWGGGTNEKLFF.

This chain joins TRBV7-9 and TRBJ2-7, with a weak D call TRBD1 (6 bases). The CDR3 covers 15 residues. The germline V gene encodes CDR1 SEHNR and CDR2 FQNEAQ (reference sequence). V was clipped by 4 bases and J by 2 bases, with 15 bases between them. The CDR3: CASSSPGERAYEQYF. The CDR3 coding sequence is TGTGCCAGCAGCTCTCCAGGGGAAAGGGCCTACGAGCAGTACTTC.

This clone appeared a single time. CDR3 sequence reads: CTSSHRQVIVDGYTF. CDR3 nucleotide sequence: TGCACCAGCAGCCACCGACAGGTCATAGTCGATGGCTACACCTTC. The chain is built from TRBV1 and TRBJ1-2; the table's D call of TRBD1 was not tested on the DNA. TRBV1 represents a pseudogene. The CDR3 totals 15 residues.

The chain combines TRBV6-7 with TRBJ2-6; D possibly corresponds to TRBD2 (5 bases). TRBV6-7 is marked as an open reading frame, function uncertain. The V end was cut by 3 bases, the J end by 0 bases, with 12 bases between. The CDR3 loop spans 17 amino acids. The CDR3 sequence is CASSYRYGISGANVLTF. The CDR3 nucleotides are TGTGCCAGCAGTTATAGGTACGGGATCTCTGGGGCCAACGTCCTGACTTTC.

This chain links TRBV14 with TRBJ1-1; D ambiguous. Germline V gene data show CDR1 as SGHDN and CDR2 as FVKESK. CDR3 size: 15 residues. Deletions cut 2 bases from V and 0 bases from J, with 10 bases between. The CDR3 is CASSQRRVMNTEAFF. CDR3 coding DNA: TGTGCCAGCAGCCAACGGAGGGTTATGAACACTGAAGCTTTCTTT.